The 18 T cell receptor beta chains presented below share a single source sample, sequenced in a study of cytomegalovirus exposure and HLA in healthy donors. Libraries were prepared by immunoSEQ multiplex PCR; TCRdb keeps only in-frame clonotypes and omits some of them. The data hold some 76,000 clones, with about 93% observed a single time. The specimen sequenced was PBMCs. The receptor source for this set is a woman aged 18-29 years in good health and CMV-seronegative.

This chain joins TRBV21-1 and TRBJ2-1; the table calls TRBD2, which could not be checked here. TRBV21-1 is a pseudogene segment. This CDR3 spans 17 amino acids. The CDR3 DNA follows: TGTGCCAGCAGCAAAACTCCGAAAATCCCTAGTGACAATGAGCAGTTCTTC. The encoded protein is CASSKTPKIPSDNEQFF.

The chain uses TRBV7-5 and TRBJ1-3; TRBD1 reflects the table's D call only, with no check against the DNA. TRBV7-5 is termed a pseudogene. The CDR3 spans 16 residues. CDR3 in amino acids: CARTRDRAFVGNTIYF. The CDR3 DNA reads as TGTGCCAGAACCCGGGACAGGGCTTTTGTTGGAAACACCATATATTTT.

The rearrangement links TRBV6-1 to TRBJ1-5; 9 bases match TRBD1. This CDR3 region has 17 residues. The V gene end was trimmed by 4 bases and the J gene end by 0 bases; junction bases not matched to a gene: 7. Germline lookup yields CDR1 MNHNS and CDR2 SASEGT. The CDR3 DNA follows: TGTGCCAGCAGTGGAGCGACAGGGGGGAATAGCAATCAGCCCCAGCATTTT. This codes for CASSGATGGNSNQPQHF.

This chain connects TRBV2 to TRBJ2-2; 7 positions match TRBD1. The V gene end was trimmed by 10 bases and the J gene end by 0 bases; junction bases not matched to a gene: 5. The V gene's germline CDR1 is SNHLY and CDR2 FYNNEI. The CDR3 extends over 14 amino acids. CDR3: CANRQGSNTGELFF. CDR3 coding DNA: TGTGCCAATAGACAGGGATCGAACACCGGGGAGCTGTTTTTT.

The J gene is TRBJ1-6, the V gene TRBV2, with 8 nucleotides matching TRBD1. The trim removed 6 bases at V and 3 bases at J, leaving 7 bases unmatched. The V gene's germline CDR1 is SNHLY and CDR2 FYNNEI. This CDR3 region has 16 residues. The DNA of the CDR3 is TGTGCCAGCAGATGGGGACAGGAAAGCTATAATTCACCCCTCCACTTT. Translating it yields CASRWGQESYNSPLHF.

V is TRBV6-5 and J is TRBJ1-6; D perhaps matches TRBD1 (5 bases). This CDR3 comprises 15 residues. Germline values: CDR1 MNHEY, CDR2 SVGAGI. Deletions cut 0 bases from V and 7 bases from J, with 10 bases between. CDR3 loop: CASSYSGVRNSPLHF. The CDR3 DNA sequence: TGTGCCAGCAGTTACTCAGGGGTAAGGAATTCACCCCTCCACTTT.

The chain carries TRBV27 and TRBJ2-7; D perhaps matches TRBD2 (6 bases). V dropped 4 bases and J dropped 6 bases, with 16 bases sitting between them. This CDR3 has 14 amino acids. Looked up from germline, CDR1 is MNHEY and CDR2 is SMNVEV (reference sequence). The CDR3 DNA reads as TGTGCCAGCAGTTCGGGACTCCTCGGGGGCGAGCAGTACTTC. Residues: CASSSGLLGGEQYF.

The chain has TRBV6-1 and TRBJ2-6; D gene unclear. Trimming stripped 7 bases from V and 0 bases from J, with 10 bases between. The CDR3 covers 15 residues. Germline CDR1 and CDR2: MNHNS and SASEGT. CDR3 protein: CASNLYSSGANVLTF. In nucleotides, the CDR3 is TGTGCCAGCAACCTCTACAGCTCTGGGGCCAACGTCCTGACTTTC.

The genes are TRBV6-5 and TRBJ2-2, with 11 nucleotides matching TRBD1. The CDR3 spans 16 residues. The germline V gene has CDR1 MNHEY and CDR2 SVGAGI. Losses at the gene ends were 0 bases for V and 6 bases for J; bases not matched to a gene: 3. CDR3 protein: CASSYSGDRGSGELFF. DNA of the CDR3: TGTGCCAGCAGTTACTCAGGGGACAGGGGGTCCGGGGAGCTGTTTTTT.

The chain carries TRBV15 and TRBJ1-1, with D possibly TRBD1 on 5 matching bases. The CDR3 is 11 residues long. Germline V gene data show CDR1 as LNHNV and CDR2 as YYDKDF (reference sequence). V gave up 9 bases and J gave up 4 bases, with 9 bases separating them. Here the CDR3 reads CATGEGTEAFF. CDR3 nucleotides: TGTGCCACGGGGGAGGGCACTGAAGCTTTCTTT.

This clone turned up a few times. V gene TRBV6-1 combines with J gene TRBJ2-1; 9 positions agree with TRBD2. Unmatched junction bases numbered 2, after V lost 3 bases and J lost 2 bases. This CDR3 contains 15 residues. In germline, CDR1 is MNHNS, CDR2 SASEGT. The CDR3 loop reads CASSDLAGTYNEQFF. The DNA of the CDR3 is TGTGCCAGCAGTGACCTAGCGGGGACCTACAATGAGCAGTTCTTC.

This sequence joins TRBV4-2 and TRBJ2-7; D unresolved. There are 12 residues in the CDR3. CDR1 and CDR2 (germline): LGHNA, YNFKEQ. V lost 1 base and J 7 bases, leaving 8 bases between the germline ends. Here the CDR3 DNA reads TGTGCCAGCAGCCAAGGGGTCGGGGAGCAGTACTTC. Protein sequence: CASSQGVGEQYF.

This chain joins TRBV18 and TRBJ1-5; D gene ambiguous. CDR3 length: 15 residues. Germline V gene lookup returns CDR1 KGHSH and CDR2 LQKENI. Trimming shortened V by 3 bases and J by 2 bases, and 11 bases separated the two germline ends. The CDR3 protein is CASSPREVRNQPQHF. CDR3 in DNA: TGTGCCAGCTCACCCCGGGAGGTCCGCAATCAGCCCCAGCATTTT.

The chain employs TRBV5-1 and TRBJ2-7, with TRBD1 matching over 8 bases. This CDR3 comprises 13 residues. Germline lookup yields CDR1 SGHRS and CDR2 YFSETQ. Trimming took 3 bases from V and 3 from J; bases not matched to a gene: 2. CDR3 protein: CASSSGGIYEQYF. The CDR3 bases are TGCGCCAGCAGCTCAGGGGGCATCTACGAGCAGTACTTC.

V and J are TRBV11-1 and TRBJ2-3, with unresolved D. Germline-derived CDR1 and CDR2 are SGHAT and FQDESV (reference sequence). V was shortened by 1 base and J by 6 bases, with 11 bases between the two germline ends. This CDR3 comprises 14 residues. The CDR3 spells CASSLVSSRDTQYF. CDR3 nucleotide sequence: TGTGCCAGCAGCTTAGTGTCGAGCCGGGATACGCAGTATTTT.

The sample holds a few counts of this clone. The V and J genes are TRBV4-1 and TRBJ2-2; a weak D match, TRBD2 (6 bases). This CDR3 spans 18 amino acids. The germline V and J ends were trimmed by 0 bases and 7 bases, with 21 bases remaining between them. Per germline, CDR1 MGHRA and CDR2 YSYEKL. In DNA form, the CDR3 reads TGCGCCAGCAGCCAAGACATGAGGAGGGGATCTATCCTCGGGGAGCTGTTTTTT. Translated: CASSQDMRRGSILGELFF.

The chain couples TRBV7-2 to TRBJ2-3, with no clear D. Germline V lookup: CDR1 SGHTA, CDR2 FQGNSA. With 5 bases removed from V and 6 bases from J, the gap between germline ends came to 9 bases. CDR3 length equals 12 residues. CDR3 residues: CASSHELDTQYF. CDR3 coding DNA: TGTGCCAGCAGCCATGAGTTGGATACGCAGTATTTT.

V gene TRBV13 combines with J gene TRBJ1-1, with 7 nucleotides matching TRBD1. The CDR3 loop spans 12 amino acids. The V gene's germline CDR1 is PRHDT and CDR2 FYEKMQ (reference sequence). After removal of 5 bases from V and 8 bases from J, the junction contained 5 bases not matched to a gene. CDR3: CASSVRGQEAFF. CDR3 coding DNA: TGTGCCAGCAGCGTCCGGGGACAGGAAGCTTTCTTT.